The 12 T cell receptor beta chains reported below all come from one sample, sequenced in a study of blood T cell repertoires in COVID-19. Only in-frame clones appear in the TCRdb table, and some are missing; sequencing was by immunoSEQ multiplex PCR. This sample carries roughly 330,000 clones, just over 85% of them seen once, and the ten largest clones take roughly 10%. Sequencing used PBMCs or T cells enriched from blood (not recorded which). These receptor sequences come from a young woman who had recovered from COVID-19.

The DNA of the CDR3 is TGTGCCAGCAGCGAGGGACAGCCAGTAGAAGCTTTCTTT. It yields the protein CASSEGQPVEAFF. This chain joins TRBV6-5 and TRBJ1-1; 7 nucleotides match TRBD1. The CDR3 is 13 amino acids. Trimming took 6 bases from V and 8 from J; bases not matched to a gene: 9. The V gene's germline CDR1 is MNHEY and CDR2 SVGAGI.

This clone was seen only once. The chain has TRBV29-1 and TRBJ1-1; D is unclear. CDR1 SQVTM and CDR2 ANQGSEA come from the germline V gene. V was trimmed by 8 bases and J by 5 bases, leaving 18 bases between them. This CDR3 spans 13 amino acids. CDR3 amino acids: CSMRSHYSTEAFF. As DNA, the CDR3 is TGCAGCATGAGAAGTCACTACTCGACTGAAGCTTTCTTT. The variable domain in full, with the rest retrieved from reference TRBV29-1 and TRBJ1-1, is SAVISQKPSRDICQRGTSLTIQCQVDSQVTMMFWYRQQPGQSLTLIATANQGSEATYESGFVIDKFPISRPNLTFSTLTVSNMSPEDSSIYLCSMRSHYSTEAFFGQGTRLTVV.

This rearrangement joins TRBV5-1 to TRBJ2-3; D unresolved. The CDR3 sequence is 14 residues long. Trimming left V 0 bases short and J 3 bases short, with 8 bases between. Germline loops: CDR1 SGHRS, CDR2 YFSETQ. CDR3 nucleotide sequence: TGCGCCAGCAGCTTGGGGTTCCGGACAGATACGCAGTATTTT. Encoded protein: CASSLGFRTDTQYF.

This sequence joins TRBV5-4 and TRBJ2-2, with D perhaps matching TRBD1 (5 bases). The V gene lost 1 base and the J gene lost 3 bases, with 10 bases spanning the gap. The CDR3 length is 15 residues. Per the germline V gene, CDR1 is SGHNT and CDR2 is YYREEE (reference sequence). The CDR3 DNA reads as TGTGCCAGCAGCTTGAAAGGGGTAGACACCGGGGAGCTGTTTTTT. This sequence encodes CASSLKGVDTGELFF.

The genes are TRBV28 and TRBJ1-5; perhaps TRBD1 as D (6 bases). Trimming shortened V by 5 bases and J by 7 bases, and 15 bases separated the two germline ends. This CDR3 contains 14 residues. Germline values: CDR1 MDHEN, CDR2 SYDVKM. The CDR3 is CASSQTGSKQPQHF. The CDR3 region has the DNA TGTGCCAGCAGTCAGACAGGATCGAAGCAGCCCCAGCATTTT. Based on the CDR3 plus reference TRBV28 and TRBJ1-5, the full variable domain is DVKVTQSSRYLVKRTGEKVFLECVQDMDHENMFWYRQDPGLGLRLIYFSYDVKMKEKGDIPEGYSVSREKKERFSLILESASTNQTSMYLCASSQTGSKQPQHFGDGTRLSIL.

The J gene is TRBJ2-2, the V gene TRBV9, with D possibly being TRBD1 (5 bases). V shed 6 bases and J shed 0 bases, with 12 bases lying between them. The CDR3 is 15 residues long. Germline V gene lookup returns CDR1 SGDLS and CDR2 YYNGEE. CDR3 sequence: CASTLGRANTGELFF. The CDR3, as DNA: TGTGCCAGCACCCTAGGCAGGGCGAACACCGGGGAGCTGTTTTTT.

This chain uses TRBV19 with TRBJ1-4; 8 bases fit TRBD1. The CDR3 is made up of 17 amino acids. The germline V gene has CDR1 LNHDA and CDR2 SQIVND (reference sequence). The V segment lost 3 bases and the J segment 6 bases; nucleotides outside the gene matches: 12. CDR3 in DNA: TGTGCCAGTAGTATGGACCGACAGGGGAGAGGGGATGAAAAACTGTTTTTT. Its translation is CASSMDRQGRGDEKLFF. The full variable domain, rest sourced from reference TRBV19 and TRBJ1-4, is DGGITQSPKYLFRKEGQNVTLSCEQNLNHDAMYWYRQDPGQGLRLIYYSQIVNDFQKGDIAEGYSVSREKKESFPLTVTSAQKNPTAFYLCASSMDRQGRGDEKLFFGSGTQLSVL.

This clone was observed a single time. The chain uses TRBV7-8 and TRBJ2-7, with 10 positions matching TRBD2. After removal of 1 base from V and 2 bases from J, the junction contained 2 bases not matched to a gene. Germline CDR1 is SGHVS and CDR2 is FQNEAQ. The CDR3 contains 15 residues. CDR3 protein: CASSLELAGTYEQYF. DNA of the CDR3: TGTGCCAGCAGCTTAGAACTAGCGGGAACCTACGAGCAGTACTTC.

The table lists this clone with a count of one. The chain uses TRBV24-1 and TRBJ1-2; possibly TRBD1 for D (5 bases). The CDR3 contains 15 residues. The V and J ends lost 2 bases and 0 bases respectively, with 9 bases between them. Germline assignment: CDR1 KGHDR and CDR2 SFDVKD. The CDR3 reads CATSDYETANYGYTF. The CDR3 DNA reads as TGTGCCACCAGTGATTACGAGACAGCTAACTATGGCTACACCTTC.

V gene TRBV5-4 combines with J gene TRBJ2-7; D is perhaps TRBD1 (5 bases). The CDR3 totals 14 residues. Germline CDR1 is SGHNT and CDR2 is YYREEE (reference sequence). V was clipped by 4 bases and J by 3 bases, with 14 bases between them. In nucleotides, the CDR3 is TGTGCCAGCAGCCCTGACAGAACCTACTACGAGCAGTACTTC. Its protein is CASSPDRTYYEQYF.

This rearrangement joins TRBV12-3 or TRBV12-4 to TRBJ1-2, with TRBD1 matching 7 bases. V was pared by 7 bases and J by 11 bases, with 13 bases of the junction left unmatched. The CDR3 loop spans 13 amino acids. CDR3 loop: CASTLGTAPRYTF. The CDR3 DNA follows: TGTGCCAGCACCCTAGGGACAGCCCCGAGGTACACCTTC.

The J gene is TRBJ1-1, the V gene TRBV20-1; tentative D call: TRBD1 (5 bases). Trimming removed 3 bases from V and 4 bases from J, with 9 bases in between. The CDR3 is 12 amino acids. Germline loops: CDR1 DFQATT, CDR2 SNEGSKA (reference sequence). The CDR3 loop is CSASGHGTEAFF. The CDR3 bases are TGCAGTGCTAGTGGACACGGCACTGAAGCTTTCTTT.